This is a list of T cell receptor beta chains from one sample in a study of Ad26.COV2.S vaccination and SARS-CoV-2 variants. TCRdb keeps only in-frame clones here, not all; method: immunoSEQ multiplex PCR. The sample lists roughly 270,000 clones, more than 70% occurring once. The source was peripheral blood, collected in a trial of Ad26.COV2.S vaccine versus placebo. The receptor source for this set is a person aged 18 to 59 who received the Ad26.COV2.S COVID-19 vaccine or a placebo. Each CDR3 is given with its conserved first and last residue. Each record gives: D gene, J gene, V gene, clone size, CDR3 length, CDR3 DNA, CDR3 protein. A D gene is named only where the DNA matches it firmly. Size is omitted from some rows. Given values are once, few, many or a class for expanded clones.

>-|TRBJ1-2|TRBV5-1|once|11
TGCGCCAGCAGACAGACCGGTGGCTACACCTTC
CASRQTGGYTF
>-|TRBJ2-5|TRBV7-9|-|15
TGTGCCAGCACCCGGTGGGCGGGTAGACAAGAGACCCAGTACTTC
CASTRWAGRQETQYF
>-|TRBJ1-2|TRBV5-8|few|13
TGTGCCAGCAGCTTAGGCCGCCTCTATGGCTACACCTTC
CASSLGRLYGYTF
>-|TRBJ1-1|TRBV2|few|13
TGTGCCAGCAGCGAACAGGGTGCTGCTGAAGCTTTCTTT
CASSEQGAAEAFF
>TRBD2|TRBJ2-3|TRBV5-4|-|16
TGTGCCAGCAGCTTGGCCGGCGGGGGGGGGACAGATACGCAGTATTTT
CASSLAGGGGTDTQYF
>TRBD1|TRBJ2-3|TRBV6-1|-|15
TGTGCCAGCAGTGAAGGGACAGGGATAACCGATACGCAGTATTTT
CASSEGTGITDTQYF
>-|TRBJ1-2|TRBV18|-|17
TGTGCCAGCTCACCACCGTTAGACCCCGGGGCTAACTATGGCTACACCTTC
CASSPPLDPGANYGYTF
>TRBD1|TRBJ1-2|TRBV5-1|-|15
TGCGCCAGCAGCTTCACAGGGGCACCGGTTTTCGGCTACACCTTC
CASSFTGAPVFGYTF
>-|TRBJ1-2|TRBV11-1|once|14
TGTGCCAGCAGCTTAGAGGCGGGCGACTATGGCTACACCTTC
CASSLEAGDYGYTF
>TRBD1|TRBJ1-1|TRBV19|few|15
TGTGCCAGTAGTAAAGGCCCGGGACAGGGGGGCGAGGCTTTCTTT
CASSKGPGQGGEAFF
>-|TRBJ1-2|TRBV29-1|-|14
TGCAGCGTTGATACCTTAGTCTCTTATTATGGCTACACCTTC
CSVDTLVSYYGYTF
>TRBD2|TRBJ2-7|TRBV27|few|18
TGTGCCAGCAGTCCCCCCCCTAGACTAGCTGGGGTTACCTACGAGCAGTACTTC
CASSPPPRLAGVTYEQYF
>-|TRBJ1-1|TRBV30|once|13
TGTGCCTGCCGCCAGGGCCGGTATACTGAAGCTTTCTTT
CACRQGRYTEAFF
>TRBD2|TRBJ2-5|TRBV9|-|14
TGTGCCAGCAGCGTAGGGACTAGCGGAGAGACCCAGTACTTC
CASSVGTSGETQYF
>TRBD1|TRBJ1-1|TRBV5-4|-|15
TGTGCCAGCAGCTGGGGGACAGGGGGAAAAACTGAAGCTTTCTTT
CASSWGTGGKTEAFF
>-|TRBJ1-1|TRBV19|-|13
TGTGCCAGTAGTATAGCCTTTGGCAGCGAAGCTTTCTTT
CASSIAFGSEAFF
>TRBD2|TRBJ2-3|TRBV5-1|-|16
TGCGCCAGCAGCTCCCGCCTACTAGCGGGGACAGATACGCAGTATTTT
CASSSRLLAGTDTQYF
>-|TRBJ2-5|TRBV5-1|-|13
TGCGCCAGCAAAGCCTCCGGGAGCGAGACCCAGTACTTC
CASKASGSETQYF
>TRBD1|TRBJ1-2|TRBV10-3|-|14
TGTGCCATCAGTCCATCGGACAGGGATCGTGGCTACACCTTC
CAISPSDRDRGYTF
>-|TRBJ2-7|TRBV19|-|13
TGTGCCAGTAGTTTTCAGGCTTCCTACGAGCAGTACTTC
CASSFQASYEQYF
>TRBD1|TRBJ2-7|TRBV7-2|-|16
TGTGCCAGCAGCTCTCGGCCGGGACAGGGGTCTTACGAGCAGTACTTC
CASSSRPGQGSYEQYF
>-|TRBJ2-1|TRBV9|-|16
TGTGCCAGCAGCCCGAAAGCGGGTAGCTCCTACAATGAGCAGTTCTTC
CASSPKAGSSYNEQFF
>TRBD1|TRBJ1-4|TRBV27|-|15
TGTGCCAGCAGTGCCACCGGGACAGGGAGGGAAAAACTGTTTTTT
CASSATGTGREKLFF
>TRBD1|TRBJ1-4|TRBV7-2|-|14
TGTGCCAGCAGCTTTGGGACAGTGAATGAAAAACTGTTTTTT
CASSFGTVNEKLFF
>TRBD2|TRBJ2-3|TRBV4-1|-|17
TGCGCCAGCAGCCGCCAACTAGCGGGGGGGCCTGCAGATACGCAGTATTTT
CASSRQLAGGPADTQYF
>-|TRBJ1-2|TRBV9|-|14
TGTGCCAGCAGCGAACGTACAGGCTCCGATGGCTACACCTTC
CASSERTGSDGYTF
>TRBD1|TRBJ2-3|TRBV18|-|16
TGTGCCAGCTCACCACCAAACAGGGGGCGCGCAGATACGCAGTATTTT
CASSPPNRGRADTQYF
>-|TRBJ1-1|TRBV3-1/TRBV3-2|-|15
TGTGCCAGCAGCCAGGACTTTGGAGTGAACACTGAAGCTTTCTTT
CASSQDFGVNTEAFF
>TRBD2|TRBJ2-2|TRBV11-3|-|18
TGTGCCAGCAGCTTCGGTGGTGGACTAGCGGGTGGGACCGGGGAGCTGTTTTTT
CASSFGGGLAGGTGELFF
>TRBD1|TRBJ1-5|TRBV5-1|-|16
TGCGCCAGCAGTGGACAGGGGGCAGGTAGCAATCAGCCCCAGCATTTT
CASSGQGAGSNQPQHF